This T cell receptor beta chain emerged from a study of T-cell reconstitution after alpha-beta-depleted transplantation in children. This clonotype was detected only a few times. Trimming cost V 5 bases and J 2 bases, with 13 bases left between them. The CDR3 loop spans 14 amino acids. Germline assignment: CDR1 MNHEY and CDR2 SMNVEV (reference sequence). It was with unique molecular identifiers that the TCRbeta library was prepared. From the PCR reads, TCRdb called clonotypes with MiXCR, one entry per CDR3 protein. There are over 550,000 distinct CDR3 sequences in the sample; roughly 10% occur only once, and about 4% lies in the top ten.

The V and J genes are TRBV27 and TRBJ2-7; D not certain. This TCR derives from a human donor who donated a stem cell graft to a child with acute myeloid leukemia. The specimen comprised PBMCs from the stem cell graft donor, sampled from the stem cell graft. The CDR3 is CASSPDTDPYEQYF. The CDR3 DNA sequence: TGTGCCAGCAGTCCAGACACGGACCCCTACGAGCAGTACTTC.